This TCR beta chain is drawn from a study of monozygotic twins with inflammatory bowel disease. Findings and caveats of the study: Some repertoire variability may stem from patients' differing immunosuppressive treatments. IBD patients share fewer clonotypes with other people than healthy twins do, especially with disease activity. For repertoire similarity, concordant twins did not differ from discordant twins, possibly because power was limited.

From germline, CDR1 is KGHSH and CDR2 LQKENI. This CDR3 is 13 amino acids long. After re-calling the 5' RACE reads, TCRdb lists one entry per CDR3 protein, DNA absent. The clone table shows approximately 400,000 distinct CDR3 sequences, with the ten largest holding 2% to 3%. Blood (approximately 2.5 ml) was collected from every donor individually. Of note for this clonotype: Its antigen is unknown.

The J gene is TRBJ2-1, the V gene TRBV18; the TRBD1 assignment by TCRdb is unverifiable without DNA. Input material: blood. The clonotype comes from a human donor with ulcerative colitis or Crohn's disease, or a healthy co-twin of an affected twin (not recorded which). CDR3 sequence reads: CASSPTGGHEQFF.